This TCR beta chain was obtained from a study of shared clonotypes between healthy human individuals. Method: immunoSEQ multiplex PCR; TCRdb's copy keeps in-frame clones and lacks some. The sample lists millions of clones, more than 90% occurring once. The germline V gene has CDR1 MDHEN and CDR2 SYDVKM. V lost 7 bases and J lost 8, with 17 bases in between. CDR3 length equals 13 residues. The chain employs TRBV28 and TRBJ1-2, with D maybe TRBD1 (5 bases). The source of this sequence is a man between 18 and 35 years old in good health. The source material was naive CD4+ T cells sorted from blood. Subset denoted: CD45RA+ positively selected. CDR3 amino acids: CASTRVWDGGYTF. The CDR3 region has the DNA TGTGCCAGCACCCGTGTCTGGGACGGCGGCTACACCTTC.